The 27 T cell receptor beta chains presented below share a single source sample, sequenced in a study of T-cell memory formation after mild COVID-19. TCRdb itself ran the 5' RACE reads through MiXCR, one entry per CDR3 protein. Of 350,000 to 450,000 distinct CDR3 sequences in the sample, around 15% are singletons; the top ten hold 22%. The sample comprised PBMCs or a T cell subset sorted from them (not recorded which). These receptors came from a man younger than 35 who had mild COVID-19 (a few samples of this study predate the infection). Cell type and time point are not known.

This clonotype was counted only a few times. The chain combines TRBV18 with TRBJ1-1; D perhaps matches TRBD1 (6 bases). CDR3 length: 14 residues. Deletions cut 3 bases from V and 6 bases from J, with 14 bases between. The V gene's germline CDR1 is KGHSH and CDR2 LQKENI. CDR3 amino acids: CASSPGQWVPEAFF. For the CDR3, the DNA is TGTGCCAGCTCACCCGGACAGTGGGTCCCTGAAGCTTTCTTT.

The CDR3 region is CASSYRGYNYGYTF. The DNA of the CDR3 is TGTGCCAGCAGTTACAGGGGCTACAACTATGGCTACACCTTC. The chain links TRBV6-6 to TRBJ1-2; D may be TRBD1 (5 bases). V lost 2 bases and J 2 bases, leaving 9 bases between the germline ends. CDR3 size: 14 residues. CDR1 and CDR2 (germline): MNHNY, SVGAGI (reference sequence).

This clonotype was detected only a few times. The chain carries TRBV5-5 and TRBJ2-3; 9 positions agree with TRBD1. The CDR3 is 14 amino acids. J gave up 5 bases and V 7 bases, and 8 bases lay outside the gene matches. Looked up from germline, CDR1 is SGHKS and CDR2 is YYEKEE (reference sequence). CDR3: CASVSGTGQDTQYF. The CDR3 nucleotides are TGTGCCAGCGTCTCCGGGACAGGGCAAGATACGCAGTATTTT.

This clonotype has more than one count but fewer than ten. The chain employs TRBV6-5 and TRBJ1-6; D uncertain. V lost 2 bases, J lost 10 bases, and 12 bases lay in between. This CDR3 is 14 amino acids long. Germline V lookup: CDR1 MNHEY, CDR2 SVGAGI. The DNA for the CDR3 is TGTGCCAGCAGTTACCGAAAGGTATCATCACCCCTCCACTTT. Its translation: CASSYRKVSSPLHF.

The chain is built from TRBV7-2 and TRBJ1-4; perhaps TRBD1 as D (6 bases). Germline CDR1 reads SGHTA; CDR2 reads FQGNSA. Trimming pared 1 base from V and 8 bases from J, leaving 23 bases between. The CDR3 consists of 18 residues. The CDR3 DNA reads as TGTGCCAGCAGCTTAGGACCCGTATTCGGGGGCCTTGACGAAAAACTGTTTTTT. Its protein is CASSLGPVFGGLDEKLFF.

This clonotype was picked up a small number of times. This chain uses TRBV7-3 with TRBJ1-2; 7 bases match TRBD1. This CDR3 region has 14 residues. V lost 5 bases to trimming and J lost 3 bases; unmatched junction nucleotides: 6. Germline V gene sequence: CDR1 SGHTA, CDR2 FQGTGA. In DNA, the CDR3 is TGTGCCAGCAGCCCAGAGGGGGCTGACTATGGCTACACCTTC. Translation gives CASSPEGADYGYTF.

This clonotype was counted many times. V usage is TRBV3-1 and J usage is TRBJ1-1; no firm D call. The CDR3 is 12 amino acids. From germline, CDR1 is LGHDT and CDR2 YNNKEL (reference sequence). V lost 4 bases, J lost 0 bases, and 3 bases lay in between. CDR3 in amino acids: CASSRMNTEAFF. DNA of the CDR3: TGTGCCAGCAGCCGCATGAACACTGAAGCTTTCTTT.

There are a few counts of this clonotype. The J gene is TRBJ2-7, the V gene TRBV18, with 9 positions matching TRBD1. There are 14 residues in the CDR3. Germline CDR1 KGHSH, CDR2 LQKENI. The V gene end was trimmed by 5 bases and the J gene end by 5 bases; junction bases not matched to a gene: 7. As DNA, the CDR3 is TGTGCCAGCTCAACGACGGACAGGGGAAACGAGCAGTACTTC. This gives the protein CASSTTDRGNEQYF.

This clonotype was seen more than once but under ten times. The rearrangement links TRBV11-1 to TRBJ2-2; no definite D call. This CDR3 comprises 16 residues. The germline gives CDR1 SGHAT, CDR2 FQDESV (reference sequence). V lost 2 bases and J lost 9, with 19 bases in between. CDR3 nucleotide sequence: TGTGCCAGCAGCTTATCCGATACGGTGGCACCTCGGGAGCTGTTTTTT. Protein product: CASSLSDTVAPRELFF.

The gene calls are TRBV5-6 and TRBJ2-5; D unresolved. Germline assignment: CDR1 SGHDT and CDR2 YYEEEE. The CDR3 sequence is 14 residues long. V dropped 0 bases and J dropped 5 bases, with 11 bases sitting between them. The CDR3 loop reads CASSLVLPRETQYF. In DNA form, the CDR3 reads TGTGCCAGCAGCTTGGTCCTACCTAGGGAGACCCAGTACTTC. The entire variable domain, with the rest obtained from reference TRBV5-6 and TRBJ2-5, is as follows: DAGVTQSPTHLIKTRGQQVTLRCSPKSGHDTVSWYQQALGQGPQFIFQYYEEEERQRGNFPDRFSGHQFPNYSSELNVNALLLGDSALYLCASSLVLPRETQYFGPGTRLLVL.

This chain joins TRBV4-2 and TRBJ2-7; no definite D call. This CDR3 comprises 15 residues. CDR1 and CDR2 (germline): LGHNA, YNFKEQ. Trimming removed 0 bases from V and 5 bases from J, with 14 bases in between. The CDR3 DNA is TGTGCCAGCAGCCAAGATCTGGGTGAGACGAACGAGCAGTACTTC. It yields the protein CASSQDLGETNEQYF.

This clonotype turned up a few times. The chain carries TRBV12-3 or TRBV12-4 and TRBJ2-3; a possible D gene is TRBD2 (5 bases). CDR3 length: 13 residues. V shed 5 bases and J shed 8 bases, with 14 bases lying between them. The DNA for the CDR3 is TGTGCCAGCAGTGGTCGACCTGGAGGTACGCAGTATTTT. Translation: CASSGRPGGTQYF.

This clonotype was counted at least ten times. The chain uses TRBV5-1 and TRBJ2-3, with 9 bases lining up with TRBD2. The V gene's germline CDR1 is SGHRS and CDR2 YFSETQ. V gave up 0 bases and J gave up 3 bases; unmatched junction bases: 8. This CDR3 is built from 17 residues. CDR3 in amino acids: CASSLGPRSGGTDTQYF. The DNA of the CDR3 is TGCGCCAGCAGCTTGGGGCCTCGTAGCGGGGGAACAGATACGCAGTATTTT.

The V call is TRBV9, the J call TRBJ2-5; TRBD2 aligns across 9 bases. In germline, CDR1 is SGDLS, CDR2 YYNGEE. The CDR3 has 15 residues. The trim removed 0 bases at V and 7 bases at J, leaving 7 bases unmatched. The CDR3 region has the DNA TGTGCCAGCAGCGTAGGAGGGACTAGCTTGGCGACCCAGTACTTC. Translating gives CASSVGGTSLATQYF.

The V and J genes are TRBV12-3 or TRBV12-4 and TRBJ2-3, with D tentatively TRBD1 (6 bases). The CDR3 runs to 14 residues. The ends were cut back, 5 bases at V and 5 bases at J, with 14 bases in the middle. CDR3 protein: CASSDTGSRDTQYF. The CDR3 region has the DNA TGTGCCAGCAGTGATACAGGGAGTAGAGATACGCAGTATTTT.

CDR3 DNA sequence: TGTGCCAGCAGCGTCGGTTGGACAGGGAATCAGCCCCAGCATTTT. Its protein product is CASSVGWTGNQPQHF. The rearrangement joins TRBV9 to TRBJ1-5; 8 bases align to TRBD1. The germline CDR1 and CDR2 sequences are SGDLS and YYNGEE. V dropped 2 bases and J dropped 4; count of bases not matched to a gene: 5. The length of the CDR3 is 15 residues.

The V gene is TRBV5-1, the J gene TRBJ2-6; D might be TRBD2 (5 bases). The length of the CDR3 is 15 residues. Trimming stripped 1 base from V and 2 bases from J, with 7 bases between. Germline V lookup: CDR1 SGHRS, CDR2 YFSETQ. CDR3 sequence reads: CASSLQRAGANVLTF. In DNA form, the CDR3 reads TGCGCCAGCAGCTTGCAGAGGGCTGGGGCCAACGTCCTGACTTTC.

This clonotype was detected ten times or more. This chain links TRBV5-1 with TRBJ2-3; 9 bases are a match to TRBD2. J was trimmed by 3 bases and V by 3 bases; bases with no gene match: 8. The CDR3 consists of 16 residues. CDR1 and CDR2 from the germline V gene are SGHRS and YFSETQ. In nucleotides, the CDR3 is TGCGCCAGCAGCTCGGGTACTAGCGGGTATACAGATACGCAGTATTTT. Its translation: CASSSGTSGYTDTQYF.

In its sample, this clonotype was seen a few times. The chain uses TRBV20-1 and TRBJ2-5; D gene ambiguous. The CDR3 has 13 amino acids. CDR1 is DFQATT and CDR2 is SNEGSKA in the germline V gene (reference sequence). Deletions cut 4 bases from V and 1 base from J, with 10 bases between. CDR3 nucleotide sequence: TGCAGTGCTATCTCGTTTTCCCAAGAGACCCAGTACTTC. Its protein product is CSAISFSQETQYF.

This clonotype was counted between two and nine times. J is TRBJ2-7 and V is TRBV12-3 or TRBV12-4; D call uncertain. V gave up 5 bases and J gave up 1 base, with 12 bases separating them. This CDR3 spans 14 amino acids. Written as DNA, the CDR3 is TGTGCCAGCAGTCCCCCGGTCAGGTCCTACGAGCAGTACTTC. Its protein is CASSPPVRSYEQYF.

The CDR3 region has the DNA TGCGCCAGCAGCTTGGGCCCCCAGGGGAACAATGAGCAGTTCTTC. Translated, it gives CASSLGPQGNNEQFF. The rearrangement uses TRBV5-1 and TRBJ2-1; D possibly corresponds to TRBD1 (6 bases). This CDR3 has 15 residues. Germline V CDR1 and CDR2: SGHRS, YFSETQ. With 0 bases removed from V and 5 bases from J, the gap between germline ends came to 12 bases.

There are a few counts of this clonotype. The chain recombines TRBV9 with TRBJ2-7; D gene unclear. The CDR3 has 15 residues. Germline V gene lookup returns CDR1 SGDLS and CDR2 YYNGEE. Deletions cut 0 bases from V and 1 base from J, with 11 bases between. CDR3 sequence: CASSVGWLTSYEQYF. The CDR3 region has the DNA TGTGCCAGCAGCGTAGGTTGGCTGACATCCTACGAGCAGTACTTC.

V usage is TRBV20-1 and J usage is TRBJ2-2; TRBD1 agrees at 7 bases. The CDR3 length is 15 residues. Unmatched junction bases numbered 3, after V lost 0 bases and J lost 2 bases. CDR1 is DFQATT and CDR2 is SNEGSKA in the germline V gene (reference sequence). The CDR3 coding sequence is TGCAGTGCTAGAGATTACAGGGGAAACACCGGGGAGCTGTTTTTT. This sequence encodes CSARDYRGNTGELFF.

This chain links TRBV7-2 with TRBJ1-1, with D perhaps matching TRBD1 (6 bases). This CDR3 spans 14 amino acids. Germline CDR1 and CDR2: SGHTA and FQGNSA. V gave up 3 bases and J gave up 5 bases, with 13 bases separating them. This CDR3 reads CASSFRGRSTEAFF. The CDR3 region has the DNA TGTGCCAGCAGCTTCCGGGGGCGGTCGACTGAAGCTTTCTTT. Using reference TRBV7-2 and TRBJ1-1 for the parts outside the CDR3, the full variable domain is GAGVSQSPSNKVTEKGKDVELRCDPISGHTALYWYRQSLGQGLEFLIYFQGNSAPDKSGLPSDRFSAERTGGSVSTLTIQRTQQEDSAVYLCASSFRGRSTEAFFGQGTRLTVV.

This clonotype showed up many times. Here the CDR3 DNA reads TGTGCCAGCAGTGACTCGTTTCCCCGGGGATTTGATGGCTACACCTTC. Its translation: CASSDSFPRGFDGYTF. J is TRBJ1-2 and V is TRBV6-4, with no clear D. CDR3 size: 16 residues. Germline assignment: CDR1 MRHNA and CDR2 SNTAGT. Trimming removed 0 bases at V and 6 bases at J, with 17 bases between.

This clonotype was observed a few times. The chain uses TRBV12-3 or TRBV12-4 and TRBJ1-5; D gene unclear. V was cut by 8 bases and J by 9 bases, with 11 bases left in between. The length of the CDR3 is 11 residues. Here the CDR3 reads CASGLGRPQHF. The CDR3 DNA follows: TGTGCCAGCGGCCTCGGACGGCCCCAGCATTTT.

The V and J genes are TRBV12-3 or TRBV12-4 and TRBJ2-3; 7 nucleotides match TRBD2. V dropped 6 bases and J dropped 4; count of bases not matched to a gene: 4. CDR3 length: 13 amino acids. CDR3 amino acids: CASSWGGSDTQYF. Written as DNA, the CDR3 is TGTGCCAGCAGCTGGGGGGGGTCAGATACGCAGTATTTT.